These T cell receptor beta chains were read from a single sample in a study of T cells in Graves' hyperthyroidism and ophthalmopathy. TCRdb analysed the multiplex PCR reads with MiXCR anew, one entry per CDR3 protein. Counted here are 490,000 or so distinct CDR3 sequences, approximately 20% occurring once; the ten biggest clones make up about half. The source material was blood. All receptors derive from a man aged 35 to 55 with Graves' ophthalmopathy. Both conserved end residues are part of each CDR3. D genes are given only for firm matches. The size of a clone is reported for some rows only, either as once, few or many, or as a class for expanded clones.

cdr3_length j_call d_call v_call clone_size cdr3_nt cdr3_aa
13 TRBJ2-3 TRBD2 TRBV30 NA TGTGCCTGGAGTGTAGCGGGAGCAGATACGCAGTATTTT CAWSVAGADTQYF
12 TRBJ1-1 TRBD1 TRBV27 NA TGTGCCAGCTGGCTAGGGACAGGGGAAGCTTTCTTT CASWLGTGEAFF
13 TRBJ2-7 TRBD2 TRBV6-2/TRBV6-3 NA TGTGCCAGCAGTCTGCAACTAGCGGGAGAGCAGTACTTC CASSLQLAGEQYF
13 TRBJ1-1 NA TRBV30 few TGTGCCTGGAGTCTTGGGTTCTGGACTGAAGCTTTCTTT CAWSLGFWTEAFF
12 TRBJ2-7 NA TRBV20-1 few TGCAGTGCTATAGGCAGCTCCTACGAGCAGTACTTC CSAIGSSYEQYF
14 TRBJ1-1 TRBD1 TRBV4-1 NA TGTGCCAGCAGCCAAGATTGGGGACAGGGTGAAGCTTTCTTT CASSQDWGQGEAFF
14 TRBJ1-6 NA TRBV9 once TGTGCCAGCAGCTCAAGGGGAGATAATTCACCCCTCCACTTT CASSSRGDNSPLHF
13 TRBJ2-7 NA TRBV20-1 few TGCAGTGCTCCCGGGACACAAGGCTACGAGCAGTACTTC CSAPGTQGYEQYF
14 TRBJ2-7 TRBD1 TRBV28 many TGTGCCAGCAGTTTGGGACAGGGCCTCTACGAGCAGTACTTC CASSLGQGLYEQYF
12 TRBJ1-1 NA TRBV12-3/TRBV12-4 NA TGTGCCAGCAGCCCGGGTAGGTCTAGGGCTTTCTTT CASSPGRSRAFF
15 TRBJ2-7 NA TRBV4-1 NA TGCGCCAGCAGCCAAGAGGTTGGATGGATCTACGAGCAGTACTTC CASSQEVGWIYEQYF
16 TRBJ2-3 TRBD2 TRBV20-1 few TGCAGTGCTAGAGAGCTAGCGGGGGGGCCGGCAGATACGCAGTATTTT CSARELAGGPADTQYF
19 TRBJ2-1 TRBD2 TRBV2 many TGTGCCAGCAGTGAACCGGGACTAGCGGGAGGGAGCTCCTACAATGAGCAGTTCTTC CASSEPGLAGGSSYNEQFF
20 TRBJ2-1 NA TRBV7-9 NA TGTGCCAGCAGCCCAATAGGCGTGGGTAGTGAAGGGGGGAACTACAATGAGCAGTTCTTC CASSPIGVGSEGGNYNEQFF
21 TRBJ2-6 TRBD2 TRBV11-2 NA TGTGCCAGCAGCTTAGGGGGCGGACTAGCGGGAGGGGTCTCTGGGGCCAACGTCCTGACTTTC CASSLGGGLAGGVSGANVLTF
16 TRBJ1-3 TRBD1 TRBV11-2 many TGTGCCAGCAGCCTACCTGGGGCAGGGGGCGAAAACACCATATATTTT CASSLPGAGGENTIYF
15 TRBJ1-4 TRBD1 TRBV30 NA TGTGCCTGGAATGGTGGGACAGCAACTAATGAAAAACTGTTTTTT CAWNGGTATNEKLFF
15 TRBJ2-1 NA TRBV7-9 many TGTGCCAGCAGTACCCCAGGCGCTAGATACAATGAGCAGTTCTTC CASSTPGARYNEQFF
16 TRBJ1-1 NA TRBV9 NA TGTGCCAGCAGCACCGGACATCTCCTTAGGAACACTGAAGCTTTCTTT CASSTGHLLRNTEAFF
16 TRBJ1-5 TRBD1 TRBV7-8 few TGTGCCAGCAGCCCTGGGACAGGCCCTAGCAATCAGCCCCAGCATTTT CASSPGTGPSNQPQHF
14 TRBJ2-3 NA TRBV7-3 few TGTGCCAGCTCGCAAGGCCGTAGCACAGATACGCAGTATTTT CASSQGRSTDTQYF
14 TRBJ2-3 NA TRBV7-3 many TGTGCCAGCAGCTTGAGTGCAACCACAGATACGCAGTATTTT CASSLSATTDTQYF
15 TRBJ2-1 NA TRBV27 NA TGTGCCAGCAGTTTGCAGGGGTACTCCTACAATGAGCAGTTCTTC CASSLQGYSYNEQFF
16 TRBJ2-3 TRBD2 TRBV7-2 NA TGTGCCAGCAGACCACCGGGAGGGGCTAGCACAGATACGCAGTATTTT CASRPPGGASTDTQYF
16 TRBJ1-5 TRBD1 TRBV7-2 NA TGTGCCAGCAGCTTAAACCCCGGGACAGTTAATCAGCCCCAGCATTTT CASSLNPGTVNQPQHF
17 TRBJ1-1 NA TRBV12-3/TRBV12-4 NA TGTGCCAGCAGTTTCAATCTCGGGGGGGGGGTGAACACTGAAGCTTTCTTT CASSFNLGGGVNTEAFF
15 TRBJ2-1 NA TRBV7-8 many TGTGCCAGCAGCTTAGGTGGCCTCACCTACAATGAGCAGTTCTTC CASSLGGLTYNEQFF
15 TRBJ2-7 NA TRBV28 many TGTGCCAGCGGAAACTTGGACTATATCACCTACGAGCAGTACTTC CASGNLDYITYEQYF
12 TRBJ2-4 NA TRBV29-1 few TGCAGCGTTGACCGGGCCAAAAACATTCAGTACTTC CSVDRAKNIQYF
15 TRBJ1-2 TRBD1 TRBV6-1 NA TGTGCCAGCAGAAAACAGGGGGGAACTGACTATGGCTACACCTTC CASRKQGGTDYGYTF
14 TRBJ2-3 TRBD1 TRBV10-3 few TGTGCCATCAGGACCCAGGGGGGCACAGATACGCAGTATTTT CAIRTQGGTDTQYF
18 TRBJ2-1 TRBD2 TRBV6-2/TRBV6-3 NA TGTGCCAGCAGTGGAGGACTAGCGGGGCTTGCTAACTGGTACGAGCAGTTCTTC CASSGGLAGLANWYEQFF
16 TRBJ2-1 TRBD2 TRBV9 few TGTGCCAGCAGCGTAGAGGGTAGCGGGAGGGGCGATGAGCAGTTCTTC CASSVEGSGRGDEQFF
13 TRBJ1-2 TRBD1 TRBV18 many TGTGCCAGCTCCGCCCAGGGGGCTTGGGGCTACACCTTC CASSAQGAWGYTF
15 TRBJ1-1 NA TRBV12-3/TRBV12-4 many TGTGCCAGCAGTTTAGCGCAGGGGCTGAACACTGAAGCTTTCTTT CASSLAQGLNTEAFF
14 TRBJ1-2 NA TRBV18 few TGTGCCAGCTCACCACCCGCACCTTTGAATGGCTACACCTTC CASSPPAPLNGYTF
13 TRBJ1-1 NA TRBV7-3 few TGTGCCAGCCTCCGAGGGCCGAACACTGAAGCTTTCTTT CASLRGPNTEAFF
16 TRBJ1-1 NA TRBV5-1 NA TGCGCCAGCAGCTCGGGGGGGCAGCGCTCGAACACTGAAGCTTTCTTT CASSSGGQRSNTEAFF
17 TRBJ2-3 NA TRBV29-1 NA TGCAGCGTTGGGTGCTGGGGTCGGTCTCGTGTGCCCCATACGCAGTATTTT CSVGCWGRSRVPHTQYF
14 TRBJ2-1 NA TRBV5-4 NA TGTGCCAGCAGCCCCCGGGACACCAACAATGAGCAGTTCTTC CASSPRDTNNEQFF